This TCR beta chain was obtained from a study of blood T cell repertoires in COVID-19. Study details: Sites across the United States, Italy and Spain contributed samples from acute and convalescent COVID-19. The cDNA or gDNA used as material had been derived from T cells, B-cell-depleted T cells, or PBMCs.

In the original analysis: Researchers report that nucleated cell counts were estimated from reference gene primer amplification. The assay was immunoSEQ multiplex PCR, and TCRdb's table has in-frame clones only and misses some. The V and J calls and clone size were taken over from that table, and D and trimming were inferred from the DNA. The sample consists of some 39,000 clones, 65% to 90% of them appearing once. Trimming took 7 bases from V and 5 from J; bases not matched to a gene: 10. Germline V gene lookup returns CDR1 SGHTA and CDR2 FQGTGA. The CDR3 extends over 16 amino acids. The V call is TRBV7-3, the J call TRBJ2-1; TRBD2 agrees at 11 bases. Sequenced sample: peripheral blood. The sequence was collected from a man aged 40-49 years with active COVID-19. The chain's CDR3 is CASTPLAGGPHNEQFF. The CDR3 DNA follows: TGTGCCAGCACCCCCTTAGCGGGAGGGCCCCACAATGAGCAGTTCTTC.